The rows below give T cell receptor beta chains drawn from one sample of a study of a mutant IDH1 vaccine in newly diagnosed glioma. The method was immunoSEQ multiplex PCR; TCRdb's version includes in-frame clones alone and lacks a portion of them. The table shows over 15,000 clones, with less than 97% occurring only once. The source material was peripheral blood mononuclear cells (PBMCs), sampled from a glioma patient treated with radiotherapy, temozolomide or both. The receptors derive from a young woman with glioma. Some clones in this sample may be carry-over from other donors' samples. Both conserved end residues are trimmed from each CDR3. The order of the fields is CDR3 length, V gene, CDR3 protein.

>13|TRBV19
ASSIGVPWHNEQF
>12|TRBV6-1
ASRSGQTNSPLH
>13|TRBV18
ASSPGQGTNTEAF
>12|TRBV9
ASSVGAGRETQY
>13|TRBV5-4
ASSLLTEYNSPLH
>12|TRBV2
ASSEELQGYGYT
>17|TRBV19
ASSIGGTRPEPGANVLT
>13|TRBV7-9
ASSSDRDSPYEQY
>13|TRBV15
ATSRDRATRQEQF
>13|TRBV10-2
ASSEGAPKGDEQF
>11|TRBV28
ASSQPGPYEQY
>12|TRBV11-3
ASSLPGTVPEAF
>16|TRBV5-1
ASSLAGTGEGPTDTQY
>14|TRBV28
ASRSGTGRFSTEAF
>12|TRBV12-5
ASGSTGWDSPLH
>12|TRBV6-5
ASGQVRYNYGYT
>13|TRBV29-1
SGTSGRVYQETQY
>13|TRBV5-7
ASSLVTGASYGYT
>15|TRBV5-6
ASSLGPGAPLYNEQF
>11|TRBV7-9
ASSTRVNTEAF
>12|TRBV2
ASSGWDREETQY
>13|TRBV7-2
ASSLIQGKRETQY
>11|TRBV7-9
ASSFVDTNGYT
>11|TRBV15
ATHDALGDEQY
>11|TRBV2
ASSLGMNTEAF
>12|TRBV27
ASSYREGAGELF
>8|TRBV28
ARVPEKLF
>14|TRBV6-6
ASSFGQPYSNQPQH
>13|TRBV7-6
ASSLAVLPGETQY
>13|TRBV30
ALLGLASGPDTQY
>9|TRBV20-1
SARKSDTQY
>11|TRBV5-1
ASSLALNQPQH
>13|TRBV9
ASSPTGTANTEAF
>12|TRBV7-2
ASSSTGTGETQY
>13|TRBV19
ASSIGTGVVGELF
>11|TRBV2
ASGTDSGNTIY
>15|TRBV28
ASSSLQGGVRNQPQH
>13|TRBV6-5
ASSSGQRLNTEAF
>10|TRBV5-5
ASSSGSEKLF
>11|TRBV19
ASRETGDQPQH
>14|TRBV18
ASSLGLGLMNTEAF
>10|TRBV10-3
AAGTKAYEQY
>16|TRBV19
ASGESSGLAGDTGELF